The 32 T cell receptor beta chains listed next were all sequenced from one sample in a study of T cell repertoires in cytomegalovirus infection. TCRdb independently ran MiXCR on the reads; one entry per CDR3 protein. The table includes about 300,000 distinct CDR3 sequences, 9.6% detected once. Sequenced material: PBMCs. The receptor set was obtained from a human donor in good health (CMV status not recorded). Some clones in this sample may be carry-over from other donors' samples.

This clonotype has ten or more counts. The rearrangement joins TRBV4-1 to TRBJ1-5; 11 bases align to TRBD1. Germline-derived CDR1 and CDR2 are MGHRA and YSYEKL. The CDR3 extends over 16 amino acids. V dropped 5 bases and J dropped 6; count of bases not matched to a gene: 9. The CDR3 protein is CASSTQGQGAGQPQHF. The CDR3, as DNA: TGCGCCAGCAGCACCCAAGGACAGGGGGCTGGTCAGCCCCAGCATTTT.

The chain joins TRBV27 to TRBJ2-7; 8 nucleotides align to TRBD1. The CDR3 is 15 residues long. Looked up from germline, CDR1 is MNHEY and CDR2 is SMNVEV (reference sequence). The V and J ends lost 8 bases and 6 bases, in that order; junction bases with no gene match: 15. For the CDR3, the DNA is TGTGCCAGCCGCCATCCCGGGACAGGTCGGCGCGAGCAGTACGTC. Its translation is CASRHPGTGRREQYV.

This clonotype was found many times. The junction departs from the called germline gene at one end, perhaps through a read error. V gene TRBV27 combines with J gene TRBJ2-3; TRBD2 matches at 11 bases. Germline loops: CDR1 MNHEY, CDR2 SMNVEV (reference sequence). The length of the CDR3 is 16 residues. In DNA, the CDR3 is TGTGCCAGCAGGTTATTGGGTAGCGGGGGGGCTAATACGCAGTATTTT. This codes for CASRLLGSGGANTQYF.

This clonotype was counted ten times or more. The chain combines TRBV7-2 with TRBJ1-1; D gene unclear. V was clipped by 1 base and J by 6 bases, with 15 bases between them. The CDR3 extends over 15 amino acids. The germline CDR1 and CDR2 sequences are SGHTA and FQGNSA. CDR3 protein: CASSLDKQPLSEAFF. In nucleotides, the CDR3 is TGTGCCAGCAGCTTAGATAAACAGCCATTGTCTGAAGCTTTCTTT. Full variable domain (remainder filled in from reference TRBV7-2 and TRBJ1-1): GAGVSQSPSNKVTEKGKDVELRCDPISGHTALYWYRQSLGQGLEFLIYFQGNSAPDKSGLPSDRFSAERTGGSVSTLTIQRTQQEDSAVYLCASSLDKQPLSEAFFGQGTRLTVV.

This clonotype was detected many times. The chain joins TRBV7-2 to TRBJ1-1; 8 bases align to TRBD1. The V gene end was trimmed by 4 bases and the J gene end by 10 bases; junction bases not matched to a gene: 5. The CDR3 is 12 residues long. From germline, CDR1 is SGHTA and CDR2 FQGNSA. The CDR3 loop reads CASSSPGQGAFF. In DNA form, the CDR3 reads TGTGCCAGCAGCTCCCCAGGACAGGGAGCTTTCTTT.

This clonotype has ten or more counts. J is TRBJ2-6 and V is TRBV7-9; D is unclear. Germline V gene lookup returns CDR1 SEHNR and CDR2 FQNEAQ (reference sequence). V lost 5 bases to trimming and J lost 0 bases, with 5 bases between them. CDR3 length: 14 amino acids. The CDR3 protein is CASSGDSGANVLTF. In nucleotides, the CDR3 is TGTGCCAGCAGCGGGGACTCTGGGGCCAACGTCCTGACTTTC.

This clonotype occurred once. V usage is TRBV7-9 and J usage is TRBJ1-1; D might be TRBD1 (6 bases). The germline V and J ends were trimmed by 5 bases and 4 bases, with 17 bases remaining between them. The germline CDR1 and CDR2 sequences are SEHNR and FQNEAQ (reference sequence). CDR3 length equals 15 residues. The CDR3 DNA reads TGTGCCAGCAGCCCCCGGGGTGGGGGGCCCACTGAAGCTTTCTTT. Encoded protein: CASSPRGGGPTEAFF.

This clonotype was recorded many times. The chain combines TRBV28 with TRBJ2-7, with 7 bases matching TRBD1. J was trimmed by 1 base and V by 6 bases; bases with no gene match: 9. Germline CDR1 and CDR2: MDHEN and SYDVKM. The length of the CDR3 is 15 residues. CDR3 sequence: CASSSPGGLSYEQYF. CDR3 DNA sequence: TGTGCCAGCAGCTCACCAGGGGGTCTATCCTACGAGCAGTACTTC.

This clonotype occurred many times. The DNA for the CDR3 is TGCAGTGCTCCCGGGACAGGGTCATACGAGCAGTACTTC. The encoded protein is CSAPGTGSYEQYF. The chain links TRBV20-1 to TRBJ2-7; 9 positions agree with TRBD1. The ends lost 5 bases at V and 4 bases at J; junction bases unmatched: 6. The CDR3 sequence is 13 residues long. Germline loops: CDR1 DFQATT, CDR2 SNEGSKA (reference sequence).

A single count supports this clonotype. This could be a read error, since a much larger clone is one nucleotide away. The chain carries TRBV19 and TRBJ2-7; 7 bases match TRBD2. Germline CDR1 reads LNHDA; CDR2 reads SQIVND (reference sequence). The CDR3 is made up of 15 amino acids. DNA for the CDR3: TGTGCCAGAAGTATGGTCCGGGCGGGAGAAGGAGAGCAGTACTTC. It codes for CARSMVRAGEGEQYF.

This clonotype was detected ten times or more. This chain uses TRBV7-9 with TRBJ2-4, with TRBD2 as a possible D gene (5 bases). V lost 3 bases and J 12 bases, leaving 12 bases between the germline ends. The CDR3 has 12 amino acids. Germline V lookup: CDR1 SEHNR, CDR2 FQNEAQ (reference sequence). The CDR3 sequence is CASSFSEDPQYF. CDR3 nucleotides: TGTGCCAGCAGCTTTAGCGAAGACCCTCAGTACTTC.

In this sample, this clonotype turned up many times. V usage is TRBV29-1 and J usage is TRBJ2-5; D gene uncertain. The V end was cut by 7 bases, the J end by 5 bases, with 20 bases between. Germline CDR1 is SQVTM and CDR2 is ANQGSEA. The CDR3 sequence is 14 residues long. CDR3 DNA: TGCAGCGCAATAGCCTCTGGGGTCCGGGAGACCCAGTACTTC. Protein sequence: CSAIASGVRETQYF.

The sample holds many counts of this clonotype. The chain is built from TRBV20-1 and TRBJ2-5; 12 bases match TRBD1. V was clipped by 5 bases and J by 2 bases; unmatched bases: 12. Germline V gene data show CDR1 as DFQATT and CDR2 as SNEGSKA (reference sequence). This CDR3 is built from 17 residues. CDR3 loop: CSASPGTGGAGQETQYF. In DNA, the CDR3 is TGCAGTGCTTCCCCCGGGACAGGGGGCGCGGGGCAAGAGACCCAGTACTTC.

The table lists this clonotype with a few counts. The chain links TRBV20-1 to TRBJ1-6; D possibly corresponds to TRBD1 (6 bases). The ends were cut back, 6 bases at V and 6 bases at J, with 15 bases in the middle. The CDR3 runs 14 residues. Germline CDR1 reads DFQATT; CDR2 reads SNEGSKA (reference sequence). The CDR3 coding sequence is TGCAGTGCCCGCAAGGGGGATTTTAATTCACCCCTCCACTTT. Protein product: CSARKGDFNSPLHF.

The CDR3 loop reads CSARDQGTHASPLHF. CDR3 nucleotide sequence: TGCAGTGCTAGAGATCAAGGGACCCATGCTTCACCCCTCCACTTT. The chain joins TRBV20-1 to TRBJ1-6, with D perhaps matching TRBD1 (5 bases). The germline V gene encodes CDR1 DFQATT and CDR2 SNEGSKA (reference sequence). The CDR3 totals 15 residues. With 0 bases removed from V and 9 bases from J, the gap between germline ends came to 15 bases.

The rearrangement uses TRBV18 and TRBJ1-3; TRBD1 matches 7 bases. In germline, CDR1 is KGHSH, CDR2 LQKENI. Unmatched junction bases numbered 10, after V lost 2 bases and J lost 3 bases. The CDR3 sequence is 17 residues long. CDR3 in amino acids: CASSPNPGQFSGNTIYF. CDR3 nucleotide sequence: TGTGCCAGCTCACCAAACCCGGGACAGTTCAGTGGAAACACCATATATTTT.

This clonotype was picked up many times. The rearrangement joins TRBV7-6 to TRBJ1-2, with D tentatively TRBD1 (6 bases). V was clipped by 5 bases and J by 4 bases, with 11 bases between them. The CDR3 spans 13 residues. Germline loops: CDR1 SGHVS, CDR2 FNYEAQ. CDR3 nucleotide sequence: TGTGCCAGCAGCCTCGGGACAACCTATGGCTACACCTTC. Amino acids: CASSLGTTYGYTF.

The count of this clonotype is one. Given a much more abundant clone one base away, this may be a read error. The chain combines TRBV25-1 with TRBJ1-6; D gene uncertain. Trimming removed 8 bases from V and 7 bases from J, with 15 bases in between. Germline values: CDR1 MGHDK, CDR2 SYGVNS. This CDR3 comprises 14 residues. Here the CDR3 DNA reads TGTGCCAGCCCGGTCCCGTTTTGGAATTCACCCCTCCACTTT. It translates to CASPVPFWNSPLHF.

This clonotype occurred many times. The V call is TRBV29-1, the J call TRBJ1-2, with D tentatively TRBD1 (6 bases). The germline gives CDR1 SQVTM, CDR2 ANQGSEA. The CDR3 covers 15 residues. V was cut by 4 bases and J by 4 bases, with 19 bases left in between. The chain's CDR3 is CSVGIRGQTRYGYTF. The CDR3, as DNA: TGCAGCGTTGGAATAAGGGGACAAACCCGCTATGGCTACACCTTC.

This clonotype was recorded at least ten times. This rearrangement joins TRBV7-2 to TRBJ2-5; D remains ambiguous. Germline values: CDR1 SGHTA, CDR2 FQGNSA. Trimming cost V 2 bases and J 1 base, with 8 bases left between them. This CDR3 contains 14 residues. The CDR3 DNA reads TGTGCCAGCAGCTTAAGGAGAAGCCAAGAGACCCAGTACTTC. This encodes CASSLRRSQETQYF.

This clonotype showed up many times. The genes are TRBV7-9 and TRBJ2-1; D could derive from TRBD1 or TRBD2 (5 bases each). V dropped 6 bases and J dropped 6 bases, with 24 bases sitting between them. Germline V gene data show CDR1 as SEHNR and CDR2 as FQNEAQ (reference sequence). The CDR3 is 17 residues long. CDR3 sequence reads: CASRLNIRDGVANEQFF. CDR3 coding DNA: TGTGCCAGCAGACTTAATATCCGGGACGGGGTCGCCAATGAGCAGTTCTTC.

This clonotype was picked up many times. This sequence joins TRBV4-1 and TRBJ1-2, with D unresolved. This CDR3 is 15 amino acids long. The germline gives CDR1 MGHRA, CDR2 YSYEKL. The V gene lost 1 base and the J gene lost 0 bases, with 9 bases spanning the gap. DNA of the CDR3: TGCGCCAGCAGCCAAGTTTGGGGAGCTAACTATGGCTACACCTTC. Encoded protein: CASSQVWGANYGYTF.

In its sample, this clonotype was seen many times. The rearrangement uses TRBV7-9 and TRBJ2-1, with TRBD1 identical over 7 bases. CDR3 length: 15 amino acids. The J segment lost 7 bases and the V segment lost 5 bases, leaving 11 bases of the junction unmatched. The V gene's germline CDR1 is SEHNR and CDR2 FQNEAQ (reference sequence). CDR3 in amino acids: CASSLRQGGWNEQFF. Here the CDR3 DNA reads TGTGCCAGCAGCCTGAGACAGGGTGGATGGAATGAGCAGTTCTTC.

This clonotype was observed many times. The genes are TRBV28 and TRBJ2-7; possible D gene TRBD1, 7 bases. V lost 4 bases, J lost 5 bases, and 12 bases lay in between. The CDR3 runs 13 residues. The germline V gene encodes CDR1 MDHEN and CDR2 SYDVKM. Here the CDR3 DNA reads TGTGCCAGCAGTTCCAGGGGGGATGACGAGCAGTACGTC. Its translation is CASSSRGDDEQYV.

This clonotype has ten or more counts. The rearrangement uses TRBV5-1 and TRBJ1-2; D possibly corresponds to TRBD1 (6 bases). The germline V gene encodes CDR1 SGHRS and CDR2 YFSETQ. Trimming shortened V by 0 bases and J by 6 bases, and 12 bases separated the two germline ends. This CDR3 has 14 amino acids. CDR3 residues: CASSLGNRADGYTF. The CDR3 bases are TGCGCCAGCAGCTTGGGAAACAGGGCTGATGGCTACACCTTC.

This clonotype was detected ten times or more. This chain's CDR3 is CASSYQTGQRNTEAFF. DNA for the CDR3: TGTGCCAGCAGTTACCAAACGGGGCAAAGGAACACTGAAGCTTTCTTT. The chain recombines TRBV6-5 with TRBJ1-1; D possibly corresponds to TRBD1 (5 bases). The V gene lost 2 bases and the J gene lost 1 base, with 14 bases spanning the gap. Per germline, CDR1 MNHEY and CDR2 SVGAGI. This CDR3 is 16 amino acids long.

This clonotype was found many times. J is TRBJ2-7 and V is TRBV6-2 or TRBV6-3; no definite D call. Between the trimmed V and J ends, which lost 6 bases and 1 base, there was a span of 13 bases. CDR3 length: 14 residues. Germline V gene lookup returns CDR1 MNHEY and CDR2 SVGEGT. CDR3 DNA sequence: TGTGCCAGCAGCGCTCCGGGCCGATCCTACGAGCAGTACGTC. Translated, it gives CASSAPGRSYEQYV.

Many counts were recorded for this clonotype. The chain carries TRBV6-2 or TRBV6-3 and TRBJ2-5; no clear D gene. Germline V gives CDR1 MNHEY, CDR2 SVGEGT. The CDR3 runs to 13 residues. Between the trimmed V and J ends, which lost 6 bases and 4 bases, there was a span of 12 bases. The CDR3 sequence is CASRVAGAETQYF. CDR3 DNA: TGTGCCAGCAGGGTTGCAGGTGCAGAGACCCAGTACTTC.

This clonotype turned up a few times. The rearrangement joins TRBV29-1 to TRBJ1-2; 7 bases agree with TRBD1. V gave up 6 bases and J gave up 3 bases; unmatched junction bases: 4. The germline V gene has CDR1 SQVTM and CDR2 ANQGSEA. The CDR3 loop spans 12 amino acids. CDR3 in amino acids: CSVNRGDYGYTF. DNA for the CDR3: TGCAGCGTAAACAGGGGAGACTATGGCTACACCTTC.

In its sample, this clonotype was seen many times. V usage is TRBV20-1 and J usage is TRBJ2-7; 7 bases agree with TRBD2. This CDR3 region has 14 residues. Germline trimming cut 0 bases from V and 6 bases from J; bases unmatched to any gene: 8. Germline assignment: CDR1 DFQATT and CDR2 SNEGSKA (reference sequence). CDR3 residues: CSARDLSGVGEQYV. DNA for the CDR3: TGCAGTGCTAGAGATCTGAGCGGGGTGGGCGAGCAGTACGTC.

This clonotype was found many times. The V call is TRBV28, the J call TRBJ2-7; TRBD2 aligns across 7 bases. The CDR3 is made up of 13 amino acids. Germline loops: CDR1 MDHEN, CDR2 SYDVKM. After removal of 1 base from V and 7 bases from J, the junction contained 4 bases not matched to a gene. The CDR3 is CASSLSGGWEQYV. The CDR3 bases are TGTGCCAGCAGTTTATCGGGAGGTTGGGAGCAGTACGTC.

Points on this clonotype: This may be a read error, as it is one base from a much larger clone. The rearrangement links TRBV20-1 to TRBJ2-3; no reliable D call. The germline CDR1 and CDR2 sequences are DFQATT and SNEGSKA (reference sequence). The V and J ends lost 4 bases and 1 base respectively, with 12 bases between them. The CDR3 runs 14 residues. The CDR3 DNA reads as TGCAGTGCTAAAGATCAAGGACGCACAGATACGCAGTATTTT. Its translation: CSAKDQGRTDTQYF.